This T cell receptor (beta chain) was captured by sequencing in a study of cytomegalovirus exposure and HLA in healthy donors. Turning to the study itself: A later analysis reported the roughly 130 validation repertoires used the same platform as the roughly 700 first-cohort repertoires.

The V and J ends lost 3 bases and 5 bases respectively, with 8 bases between them. The CDR3 totals 13 residues. Germline-derived CDR1 and CDR2 are KGHSH and LQKENI. Repertoires were generated with immunoSEQ multiplex PCR, while TCRdb's copy carries only in-frame clones and drops some. The top ten hold 10% of the sample, which has 160,000 or so clones, 84% seen once. The source material was PBMCs. The clonotype originates from a man under 40 in good health and CMV-seropositive. The gene calls are TRBV18 and TRBJ1-5; D remains unclear. This chain's CDR3 is CASSPGRDQPQHF. The CDR3 region has the DNA TGTGCCAGCTCACCGGGGAGAGATCAGCCCCAGCATTTT.